A selection of T cell receptor beta chains follows, all from one sample in a study of blood T cell repertoires in COVID-19. The protocol was immunoSEQ multiplex PCR, while the TCRdb copy is restricted to in-frame clones and leaves out a portion. The top ten clones hold around 4.5% of a sample with approximately 290,000 clones, 70% to 90% of them seen once. Specimen: PBMCs or T cells enriched from blood (not recorded which). Every receptor here comes from a woman in her 30s who had recovered from COVID-19. CDR3s include the opening cysteine and the closing phenylalanine or tryptophan. A D gene is named only where the DNA matches it firmly. Clone size appears in some rows only: once, few, many, or a class for an expanded clone.

clone_size j_call v_call d_call cdr3_aa cdr3_nt
once TRBJ1-4 TRBV7-2 TRBD1 CASSYGQGVWSEKLFF TGTGCCAGCAGCTACGGACAGGGTGTCTGGAGTGAAAAACTGTTTTTT
- TRBJ1-3 TRBV27 - CASSLRGSGNTIYF TGTGCCAGCAGTTTACGGGGCTCTGGAAACACCATATATTTT
- TRBJ2-2 TRBV18 - CASSPPRTGELFF TGTGCCAGCTCACCACCGCGAACCGGGGAGCTGTTTTTT
- TRBJ2-7 TRBV20-1 TRBD1 CSAIEQGVIRSYEQYF TGCAGTGCTATTGAGCAGGGGGTCATCCGCTCCTACGAGCAGTACTTC
- TRBJ2-1 TRBV19 TRBD2 CASSISGGAGNEQFF TGTGCCAGTAGTATCAGCGGGGGGGCCGGTAATGAGCAGTTCTTC
- TRBJ1-6 TRBV19 - CASSITEGSYNSPLHF TGTGCCAGTAGTATAACGGAGGGCTCCTATAATTCACCCCTCCACTTT
- TRBJ1-2 TRBV7-6 TRBD1 CASSLGDRNYGYTF TGTGCCAGCAGCTTAGGGGACAGGAACTATGGCTACACCTTC
once TRBJ1-2 TRBV12-3/TRBV12-4 TRBD1 CASSQGAGYGYTF TGTGCCAGCAGCCAGGGGGCCGGCTATGGCTACACCTTC
- TRBJ1-1 TRBV15 - CATSRSLNTEAFF TGTGCCACCAGCAGATCCTTGAACACTGAAGCTTTCTTT
- TRBJ2-2 TRBV5-1 TRBD2 CASSTLAGSNTGELFF TGCGCCAGCAGCACACTAGCGGGATCGAACACCGGGGAGCTGTTTTTT
few TRBJ1-6 TRBV7-2 - CASSPHPVSTNSPLHF TGTGCCAGCAGCCCGCATCCTGTCTCTACTAATTCACCCCTCCACTTT
- TRBJ1-5 TRBV28 - CASSLPGMYSNQPQHF TGTGCCAGCAGTTTACCAGGGATGTATAGCAATCAGCCCCAGCATTTT
once TRBJ2-2 TRBV2 - CASSGGLGNTGELFF TGTGCCAGCAGTGGCGGGTTGGGTAACACCGGGGAGCTGTTTTTT
- TRBJ1-2 TRBV12-3/TRBV12-4 - CASSGGIYGYTF TGTGCCAGCAGTGGCGGGATCTATGGCTACACCTTC
few TRBJ1-1 TRBV6-5 - CASRRGDLVTEAFF TGTGCCAGCAGGCGGGGGGATTTAGTCACTGAAGCTTTCTTT
once TRBJ2-5 TRBV29-1 - CSVRTDQETQYF TGCAGCGTTCGCACGGACCAAGAGACCCAGTACTTC
- TRBJ2-3 TRBV7-9 TRBD2 CASSLLLAGESSTDTQYF TGTGCCAGCAGCTTATTGCTAGCGGGTGAAAGTAGCACAGATACGCAGTATTTT
- TRBJ2-2 TRBV11-2 TRBD2 CASSFFGREGTGELFF TGTGCCAGCAGCTTTTTTGGCAGGGAGGGAACCGGGGAGCTGTTTTTT
- TRBJ1-3 TRBV4-1 - CASSQSDTRDTKHGNTIYF TGCGCCAGCAGCCAATCCGACACACGGGACACTAAGCATGGAAACACCATATATTTT
- TRBJ2-1 TRBV27 - CASRELALDEQFF TGTGCCAGCAGAGAGCTGGCGCTAGATGAGCAGTTCTTC
- TRBJ2-7 TRBV25-1 TRBD1 CANGTGEQYF TGTGCCAACGGGACAGGCGAGCAGTACTTC
- TRBJ2-5 TRBV28 - CASSRQETQYF TGTGCCAGCAGCCGTCAAGAGACCCAGTACTTC
- TRBJ2-1 TRBV7-9 TRBD2 CASSPSFQSSGGAEREQFF TGTGCCAGCAGCCCATCATTTCAGTCTAGCGGGGGGGCTGAACGTGAGCAGTTCTTC
- TRBJ2-5 TRBV11-2 TRBD2 CASSWSGGGETQYF TGTGCCAGCAGCTGGAGCGGGGGCGGCGAGACCCAGTACTTC
- TRBJ1-3 TRBV3-1/TRBV3-2 - CASSQRRLDTIYF TGTGCCAGCAGCCAAAGAAGACTCGACACCATATATTTT
- TRBJ2-7 TRBV13 - CASSFLDSSYEQYF TGTGCCAGCAGCTTTTTGGACAGCTCCTACGAGCAGTACTTC
- TRBJ2-1 TRBV27 - CASAPLLSSYNEQFF TGTGCCAGCGCTCCCCTCCTTAGCTCCTACAATGAGCAGTTCTTC
- TRBJ1-1 TRBV7-9 - CASSASSGAFF TGTGCCAGCAGCGCCTCCTCGGGAGCTTTCTTT
- TRBJ1-1 TRBV5-1 - CASSLAEMGVDAEAFF TGCGCCAGCAGCTTGGCTGAAATGGGAGTAGACGCTGAAGCTTTCTTT
- TRBJ1-1 TRBV6-1 TRBD1 CASSDTGTGGWTEAFF TGTGCCAGCAGTGACACCGGGACAGGGGGGTGGACTGAAGCTTTCTTT
- TRBJ2-3 TRBV5-1 TRBD1 CASRLDRGMVADTQYF TGCGCCAGCAGATTGGACAGGGGCATGGTGGCAGATACGCAGTATTTT
once TRBJ1-5 TRBV3-1/TRBV3-2 TRBD1 CASSPTGTGEPQHF TGTGCCAGCAGCCCTACCGGGACAGGGGAGCCCCAGCATTTT
- TRBJ2-3 TRBV6-2/TRBV6-3 - CASSYSARNDFTDTQYF TGTGCCAGCAGTTACTCGGCAAGGAACGACTTCACAGATACGCAGTATTTT
- TRBJ2-1 TRBV7-6 - CASSLGVPRTPTYNEQFF TGTGCCAGCAGCTTAGGGGTTCCGCGGACTCCCACCTACAATGAGCAGTTCTTC
- TRBJ2-1 TRBV9 - CASSSQTNNEQFF TGTGCCAGCAGCAGCCAAACGAACAATGAGCAGTTCTTC
- TRBJ1-5 TRBV4-1 TRBD1 CASSQYEGPGGYLSNQPQHF TGCGCCAGCAGCCAATACGAGGGGCCAGGGGGCTACCTTAGCAATCAGCCCCAGCATTTT
- TRBJ1-6 TRBV7-9 - CASSPLRRGGWSPLHF TGTGCCAGCAGCCCCCTTAGGCGGGGGGGGTGGTCACCCCTCCACTTT
- TRBJ2-6 TRBV19 - CASSIVISGANVLTF TGTGCCAGTAGTATAGTAATCTCTGGGGCCAACGTCCTGACTTTC
- TRBJ2-1 TRBV7-9 TRBD2 CASSDPSGSSYNEQFF TGTGCCAGCAGCGACCCGAGCGGGAGCTCCTACAATGAGCAGTTCTTC
- TRBJ1-2 TRBV6-5 - CASTWGSPNYGYTF TGTGCCAGCACCTGGGGCAGTCCGAACTATGGCTACACCTTC
- TRBJ1-1 TRBV5-4 - CASRGEPNTEAFF TGTGCCAGCAGGGGAGAACCGAACACTGAAGCTTTCTTT
few TRBJ2-5 TRBV28 TRBD1 CASTLDRGDRTQYF TGTGCCAGCACCCTGGACAGGGGGGACCGGACCCAGTACTTC
- TRBJ1-1 TRBV6-6 - CASSYGRGPNTEAFF TGTGCCAGCAGTTACGGCAGGGGCCCGAACACTGAAGCTTTCTTT
- TRBJ1-6 TRBV12-3/TRBV12-4 TRBD1 CASRLQGNSPLHF TGTGCCAGCAGGTTACAGGGGAATTCACCCCTCCACTTT
- TRBJ1-1 TRBV13 TRBD1 CASSSDRAEAFF TGTGCCAGCAGCTCGGACAGGGCTGAAGCTTTCTTT
- TRBJ2-2 TRBV6-1 - CASSEFTGPSGELFF TGTGCCAGCAGTGAATTTACAGGGCCGTCCGGGGAGCTGTTTTTT
- TRBJ2-1 TRBV2 - CASNQRSSYNEQFF TGTGCCAGCAATCAGCGGAGCTCCTACAATGAGCAGTTCTTC
- TRBJ1-1 TRBV27 - CASSPHPGNTEAFF TGTGCCAGCAGTCCTCACCCGGGGAACACTGAAGCTTTCTTT
once TRBJ1-2 TRBV9 TRBD1 CASSVNRGDTANYGYTF TGTGCCAGCAGCGTTAACAGGGGGGACACTGCTAACTATGGCTACACCTTC
- TRBJ2-7 TRBV15 TRBD1 CATSRRGQGLYEQYF TGTGCCACCAGCAGACGAGGACAGGGGCTTTACGAGCAGTACTTC
once TRBJ1-5 TRBV4-2 TRBD1 CASSQAGTGVGRGNQPQHF TGTGCCAGCAGCCAGGCCGGGACAGGGGTCGGACGTGGCAATCAGCCCCAGCATTTT
- TRBJ1-2 TRBV2 - CASSAWQSNYGYTF TGTGCCAGCAGTGCCTGGCAGTCTAACTATGGCTACACCTTC
- TRBJ1-6 TRBV28 TRBD1 CATGTGASSYNSPLHF TGTGCCACTGGGACAGGGGCCAGCTCCTATAATTCACCCCTCCACTTT
- TRBJ1-1 TRBV10-3 - CAISEKDRLNTEAFF TGTGCCATCAGTGAGAAGGACAGACTGAACACTGAAGCTTTCTTT